In this sample, the clone carrying this T cell receptor beta chain turned up a few times. The antigen remains undetermined. The sample belongs to a study of cytomegalovirus exposure and HLA in healthy donors. This CDR3 comprises 13 residues. V was shortened by 0 bases and J by 6 bases, with 7 bases between the two germline ends. CDR1 is SGHDT, CDR2 YYEEEE, per germline. PCR amplification relied on 60 Vbeta primers (plus 13 Jbeta primers). Original methodology: About 10 million shared chains were among the roughly 80 million unique TCR beta chains that a later analysis counted. Assay used: immunoSEQ multiplex PCR; TCRdb lists only in-frame clones, some missing. That table is the source of V, J and clone size, and D and trimming were worked out from the DNA. The table includes around 90,000 clones, roughly 79% detected once. Study outcomes and limitations: In a later analysis, TCR association rates varied by HLA locus: DRB1 most, HLA-C fewest.

What was sequenced was PBMCs. The receptor comes from a man under 40 in good health and CMV-seronegative. V and J are TRBV5-6 and TRBJ2-1; possible D gene TRBD1, 6 bases. In DNA, the CDR3 is TGTGCCAGCAGCTTGGGGACAGTCAATGAGCAGTTCTTC. This codes for CASSLGTVNEQFF.